These T cell receptor beta chains were read from a single sample in a study of blood T cell repertoires in COVID-19. Assay: immunoSEQ multiplex PCR; the TCRdb copy retains only in-frame clones and omits some. The sample holds 98,000 or so clones, approximately 80% seen once. Material for sequencing was peripheral blood. The receptors originated from a woman of 80 years or more with active or convalescent COVID-19. Each CDR3 is given with its conserved first and last residue. The D gene is left open where the match is weak. Size tells how often a clone was seen (once, few, many) or the class of an expanded clone, and some rows leave it out.

d_call: TRBD1
clone_size: .
v_call: TRBV24-1
j_call: TRBJ1-4
cdr3_aa: CATGDRSNEKLFF
cdr3_nt: TGTGCCACCGGGGACAGGAGTAATGAAAAACTGTTTTTT

d_call: .
clone_size: once
v_call: TRBV20-1
j_call: TRBJ1-4
cdr3_aa: CSAMEGEKLFF
cdr3_nt: TGCAGTGCTATGGAGGGGGAAAAACTGTTTTTT

d_call: TRBD1
clone_size: .
v_call: TRBV18
j_call: TRBJ2-7
cdr3_aa: CASSDRGQYYEQYF
cdr3_nt: TGTGCCAGCTCAGACAGGGGGCAGTATTACGAGCAGTACTTC

d_call: .
clone_size: .
v_call: TRBV2
j_call: TRBJ1-1
cdr3_aa: CASSGLTVPNTEAFF
cdr3_nt: TGTGCCAGCAGTGGATTGACAGTCCCGAACACTGAAGCTTTCTTT

d_call: .
clone_size: .
v_call: TRBV24-1
j_call: TRBJ2-1
cdr3_aa: CATSVGSVDNEQFF
cdr3_nt: TGTGCCACCAGTGTCGGGAGCGTCGACAATGAGCAGTTCTTC

d_call: .
clone_size: .
v_call: TRBV21-1
j_call: TRBJ1-2
cdr3_aa: CASSKDEGNYGYTF
cdr3_nt: TGTGCCAGCAGCAAGGACGAGGGTAACTATGGCTACACCTTC

d_call: .
clone_size: .
v_call: TRBV6-5
j_call: TRBJ1-1
cdr3_aa: CASSYTGNTEAFF
cdr3_nt: TGTGCCAGCAGTTACACAGGGAACACTGAAGCTTTCTTT

d_call: TRBD1
clone_size: .
v_call: TRBV30
j_call: TRBJ1-3
cdr3_aa: CAWSVRPGGSNTIYF
cdr3_nt: TGTGCCTGGAGTGTACGCCCAGGGGGTAGCAACACCATATATTTT

d_call: .
clone_size: .
v_call: TRBV28
j_call: TRBJ1-1
cdr3_aa: CASKVRGAPTEAFF
cdr3_nt: TGTGCCAGTAAAGTTCGGGGGGCGCCCACTGAAGCTTTCTTT

d_call: TRBD1
clone_size: once
v_call: TRBV7-2
j_call: TRBJ1-1
cdr3_aa: CASSLLRQGLTFF
cdr3_nt: TGTGCCAGCAGCCTTCTACGACAGGGTCTAACTTTCTTT

d_call: .
clone_size: .
v_call: TRBV20-1
j_call: TRBJ1-4
cdr3_aa: CSASSPQAPHTNEKLFF
cdr3_nt: TGCAGTGCTAGTTCCCCGCAGGCCCCTCATACTAATGAAAAACTGTTTTTT

d_call: TRBD1
clone_size: .
v_call: TRBV14
j_call: TRBJ1-2
cdr3_aa: CASSQDTGGATGVPYGYTF
cdr3_nt: TGTGCCAGCAGCCAAGATACTGGTGGGGCGACAGGGGTTCCCTATGGCTACACCTTC

d_call: .
clone_size: .
v_call: TRBV6-5
j_call: TRBJ1-3
cdr3_aa: CASAEGWFGHTIYF
cdr3_nt: TGTGCCAGTGCCGAGGGCTGGTTTGGCCACACCATATATTTT

d_call: .
clone_size: few
v_call: TRBV7-8
j_call: TRBJ1-5
cdr3_aa: CASSFQAVRRRNQPQHF
cdr3_nt: TGTGCCAGCAGCTTCCAAGCGGTAAGAAGACGCAATCAGCCCCAGCATTTT

d_call: TRBD1
clone_size: .
v_call: TRBV18
j_call: TRBJ1-3
cdr3_aa: CASSPTGDSGNTIYF
cdr3_nt: TGTGCCAGCTCACCGACAGGGGACTCTGGAAACACCATATATTTT

d_call: TRBD1
clone_size: .
v_call: TRBV19
j_call: TRBJ1-2
cdr3_aa: CASSIQRTGPANYGYTF
cdr3_nt: TGTGCCAGTAGTATACAAAGGACAGGGCCCGCTAACTATGGCTACACCTTC

d_call: TRBD2
clone_size: .
v_call: TRBV28
j_call: TRBJ2-2
cdr3_aa: CASAGRGGTGELFF
cdr3_nt: TGTGCCAGTGCCGGGCGGGGAGGGACCGGGGAGCTGTTTTTT

d_call: TRBD1
clone_size: .
v_call: TRBV6-5
j_call: TRBJ1-5
cdr3_aa: CASSLDRSNQPQHF
cdr3_nt: TGTGCCAGCAGTCTGGACAGGAGCAATCAGCCCCAGCATTTT